The clone carrying this T cell receptor (beta chain) was observed at least ten times. As yet, its antigen is unknown. This record comes from a study of regulatory T cells in long-lasting Graves disease. Findings of the study overall: The TCR repertoire of persistent Graves' patients was less diverse than that of newly diagnosed ones. Persistent patients shared more public clonotypes (approximately 2,700) than newly diagnosed patients (around 1,000).

Arm-PCR of CDR3 regions and iRepertoire HTBI primers were the basis on which TCR beta libraries were built. Authors' data handling: Among the samples, some 68 TRBV and about 15 TRBJ segments were identified. TCRdb re-called the multiplex PCR reads with MiXCR, one entry per CDR3 protein. The V and J calls were determined by TCRdb, not by the authors. The profile shows about 660,000 distinct CDR3 sequences, approximately 29% of them singletons. This sample's time point: persistent/refractory GD, antithyroid drugs over 5 years with positive TRAb. From RNA extracted from PBMCs, the TCR library was made. Diagnoses of Graves' disease were made by American Thyroid Association guidelines. The germline CDR1 and CDR2 sequences are DFQATT and SNEGSKA (reference sequence). The V end was cut by 3 bases, the J end by 5 bases, with 13 bases between. CDR3 length: 13 amino acids.

The V and J genes are TRBV20-1 and TRBJ2-5; perhaps TRBD2 as D (6 bases). This clonotype originated in a female donor with Graves disease. The sequences come from peripheral blood mononuclear cells (PBMCs), collected when the disease was refractory, from a patient treated with antithyroid drugs. CDR3 region: CSASAAGRETQYF. The CDR3 DNA reads as TGCAGTGCTAGTGCGGCAGGGAGGGAGACCCAGTACTTC.